The clone carrying this T cell receptor beta chain has just one count. Its antigen is undetermined. Some clones are missing from TCRdb's copy, which holds only in-frame ones; the method was immunoSEQ multiplex PCR. This table has roughly 100,000 clones, roughly 82% appearing once. The source of the sample is a study of T cell responses to AZD1222 COVID-19 vaccine. Study conclusions and caveats: Regions 160-218 and 743-854 held dominance among vaccine-associated CD4 TCRs, which spanned spike. When two AZD1222 doses had been given, Spike-specific TCR breadth and depth rose.

Germline V CDR1 and CDR2: SGHTA, FQGNSA. With 0 bases removed from V and 4 bases from J, the gap between germline ends came to 13 bases. The CDR3 is made up of 15 amino acids. Source: peripheral blood, taken on day 0 of AZD1222 vaccination. The rearrangement joins TRBV7-2 to TRBJ2-7, with D unclear. This clonotype originated in an adult in good health. The CDR3 here is CASSLAQQLPYEQYF. The DNA of the CDR3 is TGTGCCAGCAGCTTAGCCCAACAGTTACCTTACGAGCAGTACTTC.